This record looks at one T cell receptor (beta chain) sequence and its context. These data are taken from a study of blood T cell repertoires in COVID-19. Study-wide background: T cells, B-cell-depleted T cells, or PBMCs supplied cDNA or gDNA.

Residents of about two dozen US areas, aged roughly 18 to 89 years, made up the participants. This CDR3 contains 15 residues. Losses at the gene ends were 5 bases for V and 6 bases for J; bases not matched to a gene: 5. The germline gives CDR1 SEHNR, CDR2 FQNEAQ (reference sequence). In the authors' workflow: Estimates of nucleated cell counts were drawn from the amplification of reference gene primers. Here immunoSEQ multiplex PCR was the method, and the copy in TCRdb shows in-frame clones only, minus some. D and trimming were read from the DNA, whereas the V and J calls and clone size are those reported in that table. The table shows a few hundred thousand clones, with approximately 87% occurring only once.

The TCR was taken from a man aged 40-49 years in a cohort exposed to, infected with or recovered from COVID-19 (not recorded which). Material: PBMCs or T cells enriched from blood (not recorded which). This rearrangement joins TRBV7-9 to TRBJ2-1, with TRBD2 matching over 12 bases. The CDR3 DNA reads as TGTGCCAGCAGCGGAGGACTAGCGGGGACCAATGAGCAGTTCTTC. Amino acid sequence: CASSGGLAGTNEQFF. The whole variable domain, filled in from reference TRBV7-9 and TRBJ2-1, reads DTGVSQNPRHKITKRGQNVTFRCDPISEHNRLYWYRQTLGQGPEFLTYFQNEAQLEKSRLLSDRFSAERPKGSFSTLEIQRTEQGDSAMYLCASSGGLAGTNEQFFGPGTRLTVL.